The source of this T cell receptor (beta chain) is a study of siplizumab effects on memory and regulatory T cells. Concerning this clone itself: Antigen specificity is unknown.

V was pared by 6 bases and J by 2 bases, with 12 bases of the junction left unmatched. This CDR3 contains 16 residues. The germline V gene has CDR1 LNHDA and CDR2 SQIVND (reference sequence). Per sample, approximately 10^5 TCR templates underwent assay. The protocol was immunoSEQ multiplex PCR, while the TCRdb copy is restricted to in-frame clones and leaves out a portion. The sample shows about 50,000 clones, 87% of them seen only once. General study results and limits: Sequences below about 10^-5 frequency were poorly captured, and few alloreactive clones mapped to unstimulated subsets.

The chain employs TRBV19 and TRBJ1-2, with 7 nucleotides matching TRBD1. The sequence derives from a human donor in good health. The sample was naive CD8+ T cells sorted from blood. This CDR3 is CASRDLGTAANYGYTF. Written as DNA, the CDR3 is TGTGCCAGTAGGGACCTCGGGACAGCGGCCAACTATGGCTACACCTTC.